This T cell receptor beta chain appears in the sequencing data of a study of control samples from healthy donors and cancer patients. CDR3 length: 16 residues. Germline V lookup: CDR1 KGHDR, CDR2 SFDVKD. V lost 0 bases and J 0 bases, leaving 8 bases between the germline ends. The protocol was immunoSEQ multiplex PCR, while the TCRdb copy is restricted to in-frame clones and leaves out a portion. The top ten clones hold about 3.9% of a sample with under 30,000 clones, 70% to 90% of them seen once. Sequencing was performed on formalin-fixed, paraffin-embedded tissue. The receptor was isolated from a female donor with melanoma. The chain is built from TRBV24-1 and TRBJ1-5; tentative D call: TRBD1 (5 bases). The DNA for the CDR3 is TGTGCCACCAGTGATTTGTGGGGGGATAGCAATCAGCCCCAGCATTTT. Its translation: CATSDLWGDSNQPQHF.